The clone carrying this TCR beta chain was found many times. Its target is not known. Making the TCR beta libraries involved quantitative 5'-RACE with molecular barcodes. TCRdb processed the 5' RACE reads anew with MiXCR; each CDR3 protein has one entry. This sample yields around 130,000 distinct CDR3 sequences, of which over 7% are seen a single time; approximately 3.3% belongs to the top ten. The data derive from a study of CD8 T cells in ankylosing spondylitis. Study findings and constraints: Before this, some motif variants had been reported in reactive arthritis synovial fluid and blood. Reportedly, significant enrichment of disease-linked clones occurred in matched ankylosing spondylitis synovial fluid. Apparently characteristic of ankylosing spondylitis blood was a TCR beta motif (roughly eight highly homologous variants).

The CDR3 totals 18 residues. Germline CDR1 and CDR2: SGHAT and FQNNGV. V was clipped by 0 bases and J by 5 bases; unmatched bases: 15. The chain recombines TRBV11-2 with TRBJ2-5; 7 bases fit TRBD1. The receptor comes from a male donor with ankylosing spondylitis or in good health (not recorded which). The sample consisted of blood, either unsorted or a sorted T cell fraction (not recorded which). CDR3 loop: CASSLEGRTGRRWETQYF. The CDR3, as DNA: TGTGCCAGCAGCTTAGAAGGCCGGACAGGAAGGAGGTGGGAGACCCAGTACTTC.